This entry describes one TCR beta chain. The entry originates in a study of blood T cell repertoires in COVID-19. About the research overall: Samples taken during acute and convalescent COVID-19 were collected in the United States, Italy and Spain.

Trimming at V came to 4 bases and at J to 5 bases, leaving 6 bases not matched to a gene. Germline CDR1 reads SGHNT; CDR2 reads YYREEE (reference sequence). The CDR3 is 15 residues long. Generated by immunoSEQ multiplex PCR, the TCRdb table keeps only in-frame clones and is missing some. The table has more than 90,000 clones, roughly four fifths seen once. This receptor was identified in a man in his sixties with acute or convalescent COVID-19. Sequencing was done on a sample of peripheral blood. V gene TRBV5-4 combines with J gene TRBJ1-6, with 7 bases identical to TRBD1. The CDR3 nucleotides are TGTGCCAGCAGCAGAGGGACAGCCAATAATTCACCCCTCCACTTT. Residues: CASSRGTANNSPLHF.